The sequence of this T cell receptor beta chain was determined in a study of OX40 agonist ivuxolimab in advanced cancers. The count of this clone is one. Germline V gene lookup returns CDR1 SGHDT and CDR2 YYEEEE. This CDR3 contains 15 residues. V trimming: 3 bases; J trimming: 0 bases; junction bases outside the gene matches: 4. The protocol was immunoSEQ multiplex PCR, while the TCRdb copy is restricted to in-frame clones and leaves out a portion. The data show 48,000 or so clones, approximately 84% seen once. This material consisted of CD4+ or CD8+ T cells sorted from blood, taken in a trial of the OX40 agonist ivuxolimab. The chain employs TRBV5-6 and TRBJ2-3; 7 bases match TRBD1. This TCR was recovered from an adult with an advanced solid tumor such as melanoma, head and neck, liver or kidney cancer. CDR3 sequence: CASSSLTGSTDTQYF. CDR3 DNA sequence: TGTGCCAGCAGCTCGTTGACAGGGAGCACAGATACGCAGTATTTT.